The present T cell receptor (beta chain) was sequenced within a study of blood T cell repertoires in COVID-19. About the study: From the United States, Italy and Spain came samples of acute and convalescent COVID-19. Nucleic acid was either cDNA or gDNA, and it came from T cells, B-cell-depleted T cells, or PBMCs.

In the original workflow: Estimated nucleated cell counts came from reference gene primer amplification. Assay used: immunoSEQ multiplex PCR; TCRdb lists only in-frame clones, some missing. That table furnishes V, J and clone size, whereas the DNA furnished D and trimming. There are around 280,000 clones in the sample; about 88% occur only once, and 1% to 1.5% lies in the top ten. Germline assignment: CDR1 SQVTM and CDR2 ANQGSEA. Trimming removed 4 bases from V and 6 bases from J; junction bases left unmatched: 6. The CDR3 totals 13 residues. Input material: peripheral blood. The clonotype was recovered from a man aged 65 to 85 with acute or convalescent COVID-19. This chain uses TRBV29-1 with TRBJ2-1; 7 bases fit TRBD1. Here the CDR3 reads CSVGQGRPNEQFF. As DNA, the CDR3 is TGCAGCGTTGGACAGGGACGGCCCAATGAGCAGTTCTTC.